This T cell receptor beta chain was identified during a study of blood T cell repertoires in COVID-19. Per the original methods: Estimates of nucleated cell counts were drawn from the amplification of reference gene primers. Profiled with immunoSEQ multiplex PCR; TCRdb holds only in-frame clones, not every one. That table is the source of V, J and clone size, and D and trimming were worked out from the DNA. The sample carries around 340,000 clones, 88% recorded once. The study recruited exposed participants who had met a COVID-19 case within 2 weeks before entry. Trimming cost V 3 bases and J 7 bases; bases outside gene matches: 7. The CDR3 covers 14 residues. CDR1 is SGDLS, CDR2 YYNGEE, per germline.

The origin of this receptor is a woman aged 25 to 39 who had been exposed to COVID-19. This chain connects TRBV9 to TRBJ1-5; TRBD1 agrees at 7 bases. Source material: PBMCs or T cells enriched from blood (not recorded which). The DNA for the CDR3 is TGTGCCAGCAGCGGGGGCAGGGGGGACCAGCCCCAGCATTTT. Encoded protein: CASSGGRGDQPQHF.